This TCR beta chain comes out of a study of identical twins. The study, taken as a whole, reports: Beta clonotypes that were abundant in cord blood contained fewer insertions, a pattern absent from memory repertoires.

In its sample, this clonotype was seen a few times. What it binds is unknown. Germline V gene data show CDR1 as SGHRS and CDR2 as YFSETQ. The CDR3 is 15 amino acids. Trimming removed 8 bases from V and 1 base from J, with 17 bases in between. TCRdb processed the 5' RACE reads anew with MiXCR; each CDR3 protein has one entry. In the table there are 600,000 to 850,000 distinct CDR3 sequences, around a sixth of which are singletons. A further study also used this sample, focusing on T cells expressing NK-cell markers. That publication notes: Out of eight donors sequenced, seven tested HCMV-seropositive and the remaining one seronegative.

The chain uses TRBV5-1 and TRBJ2-3; D is unclear. The source of this sequence is a woman aged 18 to 35 in good health. The sequencing sample was made of PBMCs. The CDR3 here is CASNPERGGTDTQYF. DNA of the CDR3: TGCGCCAGTAATCCTGAGCGAGGCGGCACAGATACGCAGTATTTT. Full variable domain (missing parts from reference TRBV5-1 and TRBJ2-3): KAGVTQTPRYLIKTRGQQVTLSCSPISGHRSVSWYQQTPGQGLQFLFEYFSETQRNKGNFPGRFSGRQFSNSRSEMNVSTLELGDSALYLCASNPERGGTDTQYFGPGTRLTVL.